One and the same sample provided the 26 T cell receptor beta chains below, sequenced in a study of T cells expressing NK-cell markers. Reanalyzing the 5' RACE reads, TCRdb keeps one entry per CDR3 protein, without DNA. Its clone listing holds 550,000 to 600,000 distinct CDR3 sequences. Sample: blood T cells: a sorted CD56 or NKG2C T cell subset, CD4+ or CD8+ T cells, or bulk PBMC T cells (not recorded which). The receptors stem from a man younger than 35 in good health.

V and J are TRBV5-6 and TRBJ1-5; TCRdb's D gene call, TRBD1, goes unchecked for lack of DNA. The CDR3 length is 16 residues. Germline V gene lookup returns CDR1 SGHDT and CDR2 YYEEEE. This CDR3 is CASSLGGVGSNQPQHF.

This chain uses TRBV11-2 with TRBJ2-1; as DNA is missing, the TRBD2 call by TCRdb cannot be tested. The CDR3 loop spans 16 amino acids. Germline V lookup: CDR1 SGHAT, CDR2 FQNNGV. This CDR3 is CASSLEAGGRYNEQFF.

The chain has TRBV12-3 or TRBV12-4 and TRBJ2-1; TCRdb outputs TRBD1, but without DNA this stays unchecked. This CDR3 is built from 15 residues. CDR3 sequence: CASTLPGPTSNEQFF.

The chain combines TRBV24-1 with TRBJ2-4; the D gene TCRdb calls, TRBD2, cannot be checked with no DNA. Germline CDR1 reads KGHDR; CDR2 reads SFDVKD. The CDR3 is 14 residues long. This CDR3 is CATSDGSGSNIQYF.

The chain links TRBV7-2 to TRBJ2-5; lacking DNA, the TRBD1 call made by TCRdb goes unchecked. CDR3 length: 15 residues. Looked up from germline, CDR1 is SGHTA and CDR2 is FQGNSA. The CDR3: CASSLAARGKGTQYF.

J is TRBJ2-1 and V is TRBV27. The CDR3 spans 12 residues. Germline CDR1 and CDR2: MNHEY and SMNVEV (reference sequence). CDR3 region: CASIGSGDEQFF.

This chain's CDR3 is CASSPITSGDPDTQYF. The V gene is TRBV3-1, the J gene TRBJ2-3; as DNA is missing, the TRBD2 call by TCRdb cannot be tested. The CDR3 runs 16 residues. CDR1 is LGHDT, CDR2 YNNKEL, per germline (reference sequence).

V is TRBV20-1 and J is TRBJ2-5; TCRdb indicates TRBD1, and absent DNA this call remains unverified. Germline V gives CDR1 DFQATT, CDR2 SNEGSKA (reference sequence). The CDR3 has 14 amino acids. CDR3 region: CSARTTSGRVSQYF.

The rearrangement uses TRBV27 and TRBJ1-5; TCRdb indicates TRBD1, and absent DNA this call remains unverified. Germline CDR1 is MNHEY and CDR2 is SMNVEV (reference sequence). The CDR3 has 15 residues. The CDR3 region is CASSLTEMGNQPQHF.

The V and J genes are TRBV12-3 or TRBV12-4 and TRBJ1-2; TCRdb's assignment of TRBD1 cannot be checked, as there is no DNA. The CDR3 runs 15 residues. CDR3 amino acids: CASRRTGAPNYGYTF.

The chain has TRBV20-1 and TRBJ2-1. Per germline, CDR1 DFQATT and CDR2 SNEGSKA (reference sequence). This CDR3 has 14 amino acids. Here the CDR3 reads CSLMSGRANDEQFF.

The J gene is TRBJ2-2, the V gene TRBV9; TCRdb's D gene call, TRBD1, goes unchecked for lack of DNA. The CDR3 sequence is 13 residues long. Germline values: CDR1 SGDLS, CDR2 YYNGEE. This CDR3 is CASSVGRAGELFF.

The V gene is TRBV19, the J gene TRBJ2-3; TCRdb's D call, TRBD1, is unchecked because there is no DNA. CDR3 length: 15 residues. The germline V gene has CDR1 LNHDA and CDR2 SQIVND (reference sequence). The CDR3 sequence: CASSPFGQVGDTQYF.

The CDR3 region is CASSFLGTQLHNEQFF. This chain joins TRBV28 and TRBJ2-1; TCRdb selects TRBD2, and the lack of DNA leaves this call unchecked. Germline V CDR1 and CDR2: MDHEN, SYDVKM. The CDR3 contains 16 residues.

This chain links TRBV5-1 with TRBJ1-1; lacking DNA, the TRBD1 call made by TCRdb goes unchecked. Germline lookup yields CDR1 SGHRS and CDR2 YFSETQ. The CDR3 loop spans 15 amino acids. CDR3 region: CASSLERGLVTEAFF. Filled out from reference TRBV5-1 and TRBJ1-1, the complete variable domain reads KAGVTQTPRYLIKTRGQQVTLSCSPISGHRSVSWYQQTPGQGLQFLFEYFSETQRNKGNFPGRFSGRQFSNSRSEMNVSTLELGDSALYLCASSLERGLVTEAFFGQGTRLTVV.

The chain has TRBV24-1 and TRBJ2-2; checking the TCRdb D call of TRBD1 is not possible without DNA. CDR3 size: 17 residues. CDR1 and CDR2 from the germline V gene are KGHDR and SFDVKD. Here the CDR3 reads CATSDPDRGLDTGELFF.

The chain links TRBV12-3 or TRBV12-4 to TRBJ1-3. The CDR3 is 13 amino acids. Here the CDR3 reads CASSLVTGNTIYF.

The chain combines TRBV28 with TRBJ2-3; checking the TCRdb D call of TRBD2 is not possible without DNA. The V gene's germline CDR1 is MDHEN and CDR2 SYDVKM. This CDR3 comprises 12 residues. The CDR3: CASSSSDDTQYF.

The chain uses TRBV5-1 and TRBJ2-3; no DNA is available, so the TRBD1 call from TCRdb remains unchecked. From germline, CDR1 is SGHRS and CDR2 YFSETQ. The CDR3 covers 18 residues. CDR3 amino acids: CASSLNSGGTPSTDTQYF. Full variable domain (remainder filled in from reference TRBV5-1 and TRBJ2-3): KAGVTQTPRYLIKTRGQQVTLSCSPISGHRSVSWYQQTPGQGLQFLFEYFSETQRNKGNFPGRFSGRQFSNSRSEMNVSTLELGDSALYLCASSLNSGGTPSTDTQYFGPGTRLTVL.

CDR3 in amino acids: CSAPGLAGGPSHEQFF. This sequence joins TRBV20-1 and TRBJ2-1; TCRdb's D call, TRBD2, is unchecked because there is no DNA. This CDR3 has 16 amino acids. The germline V gene encodes CDR1 DFQATT and CDR2 SNEGSKA (reference sequence).

The chain recombines TRBV29-1 with TRBJ2-1; TCRdb calls TRBD2, which cannot be checked without DNA. Germline lookup yields CDR1 SQVTM and CDR2 ANQGSEA. The CDR3 extends over 14 amino acids. The CDR3 is CSVDLAGGPNEQFF.

V and J are TRBV6-5 and TRBJ2-2; lacking DNA, the TRBD1 call made by TCRdb goes unchecked. Germline V gene data show CDR1 as MNHEY and CDR2 as SVGAGI. The CDR3 consists of 14 residues. CDR3 residues: CASSYQGETGELFF.

The chain employs TRBV15 and TRBJ2-7; TCRdb's assignment of TRBD1 cannot be checked, as there is no DNA. Germline V gives CDR1 LNHNV, CDR2 YYDKDF (reference sequence). The CDR3 spans 13 residues. Here the CDR3 reads CATSSDGADEQYF.

CDR3 sequence reads: CSAKTGTVGTEAFF. The chain links TRBV20-1 to TRBJ1-1. Germline values: CDR1 DFQATT, CDR2 SNEGSKA (reference sequence). The CDR3 is 14 residues long.

The gene calls are TRBV25-1 and TRBJ2-5; TCRdb selects TRBD2, and the lack of DNA leaves this call unchecked. The CDR3 runs to 13 residues. Germline loops: CDR1 MGHDK, CDR2 SYGVNS. The CDR3 is CASRAGGGRTQYF.

The chain uses TRBV29-1 and TRBJ2-1; TCRdb's D call, TRBD2, is unchecked because there is no DNA. This CDR3 is 14 amino acids long. Germline lookup yields CDR1 SQVTM and CDR2 ANQGSEA. CDR3 sequence reads: CSAEGRGIYNEQFF.